This is a list of T cell receptor beta chains from one sample in a study of blood T cell repertoires in COVID-19. Sequenced by immunoSEQ multiplex PCR; TCRdb stores in-frame clones only, minus some. Found here are around 300,000 clones, 88% of them singletons; the top ten hold approximately 2%. The sample consisted of PBMCs or T cells enriched from blood (not recorded which). The origin of the receptors is a woman aged 55-69 years in a cohort exposed to, infected with or recovered from COVID-19 (not recorded which). The conserved cysteine and the conserved F or W are not part of the CDR3 here. Each record gives: D gene, V gene, CDR3 protein. D genes are given only for firm matches.

-	TRBV30	AWSGGSNQPQH
-	TRBV11-2	ASSLAGRANSPLH
TRBD1	TRBV18	ASSPRTGSTDTQY
TRBD2	TRBV6-5	ASRGLAGAKNIQY
-	TRBV2	AGSRVVTDTQY
TRBD1	TRBV29-1	SVVSSGTGNGYT
-	TRBV3-1/TRBV3-2	ASSQDSGGPVSNQPQH
TRBD2	TRBV7-8	ASSPRSGTSGSNEQY
TRBD1	TRBV28	ASSSPGGTGVDEQF
-	TRBV7-9	ASSLSGQGNTIY
TRBD1	TRBV28	ASRPPGQGGQPQH
-	TRBV28	ATGQGGSYNEQF
-	TRBV13	ASSLTLWDTQY
-	TRBV7-3	ASSLTRASVPYEQY
-	TRBV27	ASSLGQGTYEQY
TRBD1	TRBV3-1/TRBV3-2	ASSSGQYGGELF
-	TRBV7-3	ASSLGAGWGNEQF
TRBD2	TRBV4-1	ASSQAVGPRGETQY
TRBD2	TRBV7-9	ASSLPQREGVFKETQY
-	TRBV6-5	ASCSGSSYEQY
TRBD1	TRBV7-9	ASSRTGQGAGDTQY
TRBD2	TRBV10-3	AISEATSGSYEQY
TRBD1	TRBV5-6	ASSSTDRGPREGYT
TRBD1	TRBV7-6	ASSLGPGQGRTNEKLF
-	TRBV2	ASRLIIAKNIQY
-	TRBV12-3/TRBV12-4	ASRRIAYNEQF
TRBD2	TRBV18	ASFSSGSSYNEQF
TRBD2	TRBV12-5	ASGDGGRAEQF
TRBD2	TRBV27	ASSLRTSGSEAKNIQY
-	TRBV12-3/TRBV12-4	ASSFSGRYGYT
-	TRBV2	ASRGTWGGTEAF
-	TRBV28	ASSPPSYLAGREQY
TRBD2	TRBV5-8	ASSLAGMRNEQY
-	TRBV2	ASSGGDSGYT
-	TRBV5-8	ASSPDRIPRGGEQY
-	TRBV9	ASSVDWADEKLF
-	TRBV28	ATHPLGVLFTEAF
TRBD1	TRBV27	ASSRLSGQGLRETQY
TRBD2	TRBV24-1	ATGGSGTKETQY
TRBD2	TRBV24-1	ATSDRQGTSGATDTQY
-	TRBV9	ASSVAGTSTDTQY